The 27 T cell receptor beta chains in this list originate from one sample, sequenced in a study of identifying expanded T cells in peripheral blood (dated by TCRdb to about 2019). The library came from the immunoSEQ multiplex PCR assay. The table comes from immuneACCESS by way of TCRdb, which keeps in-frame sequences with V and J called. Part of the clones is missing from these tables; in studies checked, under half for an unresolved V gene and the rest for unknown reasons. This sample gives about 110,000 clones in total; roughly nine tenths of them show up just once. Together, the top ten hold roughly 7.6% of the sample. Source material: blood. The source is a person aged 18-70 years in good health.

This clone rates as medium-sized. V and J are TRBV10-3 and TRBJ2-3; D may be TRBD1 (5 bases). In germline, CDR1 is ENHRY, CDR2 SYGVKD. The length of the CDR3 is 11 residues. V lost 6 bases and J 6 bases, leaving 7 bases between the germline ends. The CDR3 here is CAIRSGDTQYF. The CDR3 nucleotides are TGTGCCATCAGGTCAGGGGATACGCAGTATTTT.

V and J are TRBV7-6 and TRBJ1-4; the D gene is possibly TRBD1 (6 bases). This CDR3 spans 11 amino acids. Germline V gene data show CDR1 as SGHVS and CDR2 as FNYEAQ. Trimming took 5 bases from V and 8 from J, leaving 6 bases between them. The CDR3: CASSDREKLFF. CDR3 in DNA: TGTGCCAGCAGCGACAGGGAAAAACTGTTTTTT. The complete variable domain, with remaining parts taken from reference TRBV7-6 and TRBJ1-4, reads GAGVSQSPRYKVTKRGQDVALRCDPISGHVSLYWYRQALGQGPEFLTYFNYEAQQDKSGLPNDRFSAERPEGSISTLTIQRTEQRDSAMYRCASSDREKLFFGSGTQLSVL.

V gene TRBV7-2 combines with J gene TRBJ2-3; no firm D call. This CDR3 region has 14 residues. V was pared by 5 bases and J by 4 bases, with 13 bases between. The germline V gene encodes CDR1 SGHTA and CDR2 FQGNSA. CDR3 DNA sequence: TGTGCCAGCAGCCCACCGGCCACCCCAGATACGCAGTATTTT. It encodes CASSPPATPDTQYF.

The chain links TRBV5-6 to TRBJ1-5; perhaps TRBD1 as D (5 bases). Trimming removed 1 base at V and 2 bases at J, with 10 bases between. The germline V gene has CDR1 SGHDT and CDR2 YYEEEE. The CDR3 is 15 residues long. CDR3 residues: CASSLWDPRNQPQHF. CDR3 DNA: TGTGCCAGCAGCTTGTGGGACCCACGCAATCAGCCCCAGCATTTT.

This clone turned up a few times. CDR3 sequence reads: CASSPPNYGYTF. The DNA of the CDR3 is TGTGCCAGCAGCCCTCCTAACTATGGCTACACCTTC. The chain is built from TRBV7-8 and TRBJ1-2; D is unresolved. Deletions cut 5 bases from V and 0 bases from J, with 4 bases between. Germline CDR1 is SGHVS and CDR2 is FQNEAQ. This CDR3 contains 12 residues.

The CDR3 reads CASSPTTSGQETQYF. CDR3 nucleotide sequence: TGTGCCAGCTCACCCACGACTAGCGGCCAAGAGACCCAGTACTTC. The V gene is TRBV18, the J gene TRBJ2-5; TRBD2 agrees at 9 bases. The V gene's germline CDR1 is KGHSH and CDR2 LQKENI. This CDR3 has 15 residues. V lost 3 bases, J lost 1 base, and 3 bases stayed unmatched.

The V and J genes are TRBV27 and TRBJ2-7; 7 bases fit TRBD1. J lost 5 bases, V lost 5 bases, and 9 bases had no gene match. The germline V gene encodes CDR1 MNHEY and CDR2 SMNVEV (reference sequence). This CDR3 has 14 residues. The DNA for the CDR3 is TGTGCCAGCAGTCGACAGGGTATTACGCACGAGCAGTACTTC. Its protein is CASSRQGITHEQYF.

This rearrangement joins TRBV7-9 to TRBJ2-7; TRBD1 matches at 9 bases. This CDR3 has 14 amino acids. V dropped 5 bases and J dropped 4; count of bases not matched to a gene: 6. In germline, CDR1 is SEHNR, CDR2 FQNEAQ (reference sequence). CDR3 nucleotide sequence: TGTGCCAGCAGCCCCGGACAGGGGAAGTACGAGCAGTACTTC. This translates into CASSPGQGKYEQYF.

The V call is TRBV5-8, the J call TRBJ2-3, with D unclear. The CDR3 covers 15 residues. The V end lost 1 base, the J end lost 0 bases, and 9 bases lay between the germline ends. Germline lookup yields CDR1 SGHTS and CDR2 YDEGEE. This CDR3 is CASSLLVQSTDTQYF. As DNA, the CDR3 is TGTGCCAGCAGCTTGTTGGTTCAGAGCACAGATACGCAGTATTTT.

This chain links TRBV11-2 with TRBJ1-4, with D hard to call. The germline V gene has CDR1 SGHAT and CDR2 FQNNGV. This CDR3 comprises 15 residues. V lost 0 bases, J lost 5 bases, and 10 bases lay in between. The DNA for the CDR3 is TGTGCCAGCAGCTTAGATGTGGTAGCGAATGAAAAACTGTTTTTT. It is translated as CASSLDVVANEKLFF.

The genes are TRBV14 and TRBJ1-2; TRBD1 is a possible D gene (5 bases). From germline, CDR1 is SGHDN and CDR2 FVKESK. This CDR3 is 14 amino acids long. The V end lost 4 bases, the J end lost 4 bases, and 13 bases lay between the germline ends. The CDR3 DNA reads TGTGCCAGCAGCCGCAAAGACAGCGTCTATGGCTACACCTTC. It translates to CASSRKDSVYGYTF.

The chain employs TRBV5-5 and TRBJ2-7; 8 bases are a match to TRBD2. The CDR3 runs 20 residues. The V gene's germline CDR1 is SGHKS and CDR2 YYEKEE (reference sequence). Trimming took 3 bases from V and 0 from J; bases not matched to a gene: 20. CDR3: CASSSTSGQLAGFSSYEQYF. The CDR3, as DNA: TGTGCCAGCAGCTCAACCTCAGGACAGTTAGCGGGATTCAGCTCCTACGAGCAGTACTTC.

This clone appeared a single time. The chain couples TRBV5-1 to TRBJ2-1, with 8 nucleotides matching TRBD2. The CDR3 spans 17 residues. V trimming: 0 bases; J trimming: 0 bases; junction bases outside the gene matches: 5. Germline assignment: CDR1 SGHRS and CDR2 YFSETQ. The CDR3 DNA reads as TGCGCCAGCAGCTTGGAGGGTAGCGGGGCCTCCTACAATGAGCAGTTCTTC. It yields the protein CASSLEGSGASYNEQFF.

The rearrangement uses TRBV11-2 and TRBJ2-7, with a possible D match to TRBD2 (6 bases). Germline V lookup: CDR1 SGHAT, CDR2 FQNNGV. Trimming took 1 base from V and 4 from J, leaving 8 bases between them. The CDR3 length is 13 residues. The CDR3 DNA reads TGTGCCAGCAGCTTAGTTGGGGGGTACGAGCAGTACTTC. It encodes CASSLVGGYEQYF.

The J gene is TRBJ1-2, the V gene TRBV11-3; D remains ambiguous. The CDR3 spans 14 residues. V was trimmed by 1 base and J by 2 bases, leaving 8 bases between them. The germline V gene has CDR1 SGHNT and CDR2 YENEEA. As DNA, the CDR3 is TGTGCCAGCAGCTTAGCGCAGGACAACTATGGCTACACCTTC. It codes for CASSLAQDNYGYTF.

CDR3 in amino acids: CASSLTPTGLREQYF. The DNA of the CDR3 is TGTGCCAGCAGCTTAACGCCCACAGGGCTCCGCGAGCAGTACTTC. This chain uses TRBV7-4 with TRBJ2-7, with a tentative D call TRBD1 (6 bases). The CDR3 is 15 residues long. Germline-derived CDR1 and CDR2 are SGHVT and SQSDAQ. The V end was cut by 2 bases, the J end by 6 bases, with 17 bases between.

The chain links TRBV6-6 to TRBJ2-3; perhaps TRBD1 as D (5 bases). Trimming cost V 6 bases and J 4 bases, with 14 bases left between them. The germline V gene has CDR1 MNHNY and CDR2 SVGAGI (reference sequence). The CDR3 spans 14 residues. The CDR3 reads CASRFRGIADTQYF. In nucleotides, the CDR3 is TGTGCCAGCAGATTTAGGGGCATTGCAGATACGCAGTATTTT.

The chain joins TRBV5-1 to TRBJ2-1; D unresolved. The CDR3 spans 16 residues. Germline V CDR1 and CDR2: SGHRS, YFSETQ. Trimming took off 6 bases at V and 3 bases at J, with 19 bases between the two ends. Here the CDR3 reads CASTRSRLSSYNEQFF. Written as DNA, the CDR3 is TGCGCCAGCACCCGGTCCAGGTTAAGTAGCTACAATGAGCAGTTCTTC.

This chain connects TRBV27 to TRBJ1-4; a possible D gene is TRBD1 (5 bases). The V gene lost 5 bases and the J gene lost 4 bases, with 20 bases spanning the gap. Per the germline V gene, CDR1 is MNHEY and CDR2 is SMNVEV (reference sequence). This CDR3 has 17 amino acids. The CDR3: CASSTRNPGGGNEKLFF. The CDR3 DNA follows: TGTGCCAGCAGTACACGGAATCCCGGGGGAGGTAATGAAAAACTGTTTTTT. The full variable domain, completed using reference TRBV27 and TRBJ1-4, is EAQVTQNPRYLITVTGKKLTVTCSQNMNHEYMSWYRQDPGLGLRQIYYSMNVEVTDKGDVPEGYKVSRKEKRNFPLILESPSPNQTSLYFCASSTRNPGGGNEKLFFGSGTQLSVL.

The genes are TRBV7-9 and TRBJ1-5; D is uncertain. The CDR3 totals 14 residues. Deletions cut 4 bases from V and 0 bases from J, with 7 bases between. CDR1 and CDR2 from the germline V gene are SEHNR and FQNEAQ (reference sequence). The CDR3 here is CASSSDYSNQPQHF. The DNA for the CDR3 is TGTGCCAGCAGCTCGGACTATAGCAATCAGCCCCAGCATTTT.

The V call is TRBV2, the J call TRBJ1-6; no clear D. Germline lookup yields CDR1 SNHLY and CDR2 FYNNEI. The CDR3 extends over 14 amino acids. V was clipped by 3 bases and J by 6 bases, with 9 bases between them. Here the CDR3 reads CASSEWAVNSPLHF. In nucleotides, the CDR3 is TGTGCCAGCAGTGAGTGGGCTGTTAATTCACCCCTCCACTTT. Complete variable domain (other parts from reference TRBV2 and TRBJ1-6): EPEVTQTPSHQVTQMGQEVILRCVPISNHLYFYWYRQILGQKVEFLVSFYNNEISEKSEIFDDQFSVERPDGSNFTLKIRSTKLEDSAMYFCASSEWAVNSPLHFGNGTRLTVT.

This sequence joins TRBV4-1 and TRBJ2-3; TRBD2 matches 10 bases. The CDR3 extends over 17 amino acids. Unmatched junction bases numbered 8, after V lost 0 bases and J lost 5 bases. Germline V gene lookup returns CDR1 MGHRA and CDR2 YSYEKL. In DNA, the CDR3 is TGCGCCAGCAGCCAAGATGCTTTCCTAGCGGGGGAAGATACGCAGTATTTT. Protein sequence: CASSQDAFLAGEDTQYF.

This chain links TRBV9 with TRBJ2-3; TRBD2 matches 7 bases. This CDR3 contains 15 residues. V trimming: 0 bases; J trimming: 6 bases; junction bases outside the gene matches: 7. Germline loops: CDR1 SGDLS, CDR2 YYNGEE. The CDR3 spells CASSVGGEGPDTQYF. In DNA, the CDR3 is TGTGCCAGCAGCGTAGGGGGGGAGGGCCCCGATACGCAGTATTTT.

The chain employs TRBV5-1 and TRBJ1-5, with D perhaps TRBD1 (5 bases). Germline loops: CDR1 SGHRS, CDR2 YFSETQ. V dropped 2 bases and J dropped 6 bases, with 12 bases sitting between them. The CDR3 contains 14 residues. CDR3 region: CASSFGGGSQPQHF. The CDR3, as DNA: TGCGCCAGCAGCTTTGGCGGGGGGAGTCAGCCCCAGCATTTT. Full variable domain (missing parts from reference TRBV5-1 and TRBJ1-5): KAGVTQTPRYLIKTRGQQVTLSCSPISGHRSVSWYQQTPGQGLQFLFEYFSETQRNKGNFPGRFSGRQFSNSRSEMNVSTLELGDSALYLCASSFGGGSQPQHFGDGTRLSIL.

The CDR3 is CASSGQRRGSYTF. The DNA of the CDR3 is TGTGCCAGCAGTGGACAGCGGCGCGGGAGCTACACCTTC. This chain joins TRBV6-5 and TRBJ1-2, with D possibly matching TRBD1 (6 bases). The V end was cut by 5 bases, the J end by 9 bases, with 16 bases between. Germline lookup yields CDR1 MNHEY and CDR2 SVGAGI. The CDR3 spans 13 residues.

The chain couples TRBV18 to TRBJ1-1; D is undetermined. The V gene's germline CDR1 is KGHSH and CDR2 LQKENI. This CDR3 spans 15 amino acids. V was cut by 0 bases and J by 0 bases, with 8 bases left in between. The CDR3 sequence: CASSPPLLMNTEAFF. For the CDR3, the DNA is TGTGCCAGCTCACCACCGCTGCTTATGAACACTGAAGCTTTCTTT.

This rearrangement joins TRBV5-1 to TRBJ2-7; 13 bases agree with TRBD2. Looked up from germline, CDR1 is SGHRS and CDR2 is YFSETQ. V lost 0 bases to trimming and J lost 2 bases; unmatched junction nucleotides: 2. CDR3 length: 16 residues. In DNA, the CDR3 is TGCGCCAGCAGCTTGGTGGGGACTAGCGGGACCTACGAGCAGTACTTC. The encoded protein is CASSLVGTSGTYEQYF. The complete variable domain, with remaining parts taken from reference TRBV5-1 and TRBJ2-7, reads KAGVTQTPRYLIKTRGQQVTLSCSPISGHRSVSWYQQTPGQGLQFLFEYFSETQRNKGNFPGRFSGRQFSNSRSEMNVSTLELGDSALYLCASSLVGTSGTYEQYFGPGTRLTVT.